The 7 T cell receptor beta chains below all came from one sample that was sequenced in a study of blood T cell repertoires in COVID-19. Libraries were prepared by immunoSEQ multiplex PCR; TCRdb keeps only in-frame clonotypes and omits some of them. This sample has around 180,000 clones, with about 88% found just once. The sample comprised peripheral blood. The origin of the receptors is a woman in her twenties or thirties with active or convalescent COVID-19.

The rearrangement uses TRBV19 and TRBJ2-1; 8 bases agree with TRBD2. Germline CDR1 reads LNHDA; CDR2 reads SQIVND (reference sequence). The CDR3 has 16 amino acids. Unmatched junction bases numbered 7, after V lost 0 bases and J lost 6 bases. The CDR3 nucleotides read TGTGCCAGTAGTATAGATAGCGGGGTTCCCAGCAATGAGCAGTTCTTC. It yields the protein CASSIDSGVPSNEQFF.

This clone was detected a few times. The chain couples TRBV4-1 to TRBJ1-1; tentatively, D is TRBD1 (5 bases). Germline CDR1 MGHRA, CDR2 YSYEKL. The length of the CDR3 is 14 residues. V was pared by 1 base and J by 6 bases, with 12 bases between. CDR3 region: CASSQGLGGAEAFF. CDR3 in DNA: TGCGCCAGCAGCCAAGGCCTCGGAGGGGCTGAAGCTTTCTTT.

This sequence joins TRBV10-3 and TRBJ1-1, with D possibly matching TRBD1 (5 bases). The germline CDR1 and CDR2 sequences are ENHRY and SYGVKD. V was shortened by 2 bases and J by 1 base, with 11 bases between the two germline ends. The CDR3 consists of 15 residues. The CDR3 nucleotides are TGTGCCATCAGTGAGGGGGCCACGTCGAACACTGAAGCTTTCTTT. Amino acids: CAISEGATSNTEAFF.

The chain has TRBV28 and TRBJ1-2; 8 bases agree with TRBD1. The CDR3 is 15 amino acids. V trimming: 5 bases; J trimming: 2 bases; junction bases outside the gene matches: 7. The V gene's germline CDR1 is MDHEN and CDR2 SYDVKM. CDR3 loop: CASSLPDRANYGYTF. The CDR3 DNA is TGTGCCAGCAGTCTCCCGGACAGGGCGAACTATGGCTACACCTTC.

This chain connects TRBV19 to TRBJ1-4; 9 bases line up with TRBD1. The V and J ends lost 2 bases and 3 bases, in that order; junction bases with no gene match: 1. Germline V lookup: CDR1 LNHDA, CDR2 SQIVND (reference sequence). There are 15 residues in the CDR3. The CDR3 DNA reads as TGTGCCAGTAGTATAAGGGACAGGGCTAATGAAAAACTGTTTTTT. It encodes CASSIRDRANEKLFF.

This clone was counted only a few times. The sample holds other DNA sequences that translate to the same CDR3. The chain has TRBV24-1 and TRBJ1-1; D is possibly TRBD1 (5 bases). Germline lookup yields CDR1 KGHDR and CDR2 SFDVKD. The CDR3 length is 13 residues. Deletions cut 4 bases from V and 4 bases from J, with 9 bases between. DNA of the CDR3: TGTGCCACCAGTGAGGGGCAGGGCACTGAAGCTTTCTTT. This codes for CATSEGQGTEAFF.

This clone was counted a few times. J is TRBJ1-1 and V is TRBV5-4; D perhaps matches TRBD1 (6 bases). The CDR3 has 15 amino acids. V was clipped by 4 bases and J by 6 bases, with 19 bases between them. Germline V CDR1 and CDR2: SGHNT, YYREEE (reference sequence). This chain's CDR3 is CASSPLGGGQAEAFF. DNA for the CDR3: TGTGCCAGCAGCCCCTTGGGCGGGGGCCAAGCTGAAGCTTTCTTT.